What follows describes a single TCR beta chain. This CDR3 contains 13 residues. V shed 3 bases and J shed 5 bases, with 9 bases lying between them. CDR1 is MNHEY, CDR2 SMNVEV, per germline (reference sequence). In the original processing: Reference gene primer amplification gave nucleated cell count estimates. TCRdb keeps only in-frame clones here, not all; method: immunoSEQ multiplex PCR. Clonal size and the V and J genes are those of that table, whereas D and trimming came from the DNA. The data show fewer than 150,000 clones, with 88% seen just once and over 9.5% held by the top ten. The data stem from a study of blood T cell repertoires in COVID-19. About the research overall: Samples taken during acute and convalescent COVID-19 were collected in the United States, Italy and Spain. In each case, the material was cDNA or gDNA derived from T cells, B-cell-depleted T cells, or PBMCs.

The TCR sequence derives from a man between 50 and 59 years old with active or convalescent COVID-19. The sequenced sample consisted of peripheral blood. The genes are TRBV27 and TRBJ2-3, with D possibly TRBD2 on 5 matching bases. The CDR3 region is CASSFGRGDTQYF. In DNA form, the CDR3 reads TGTGCCAGCAGTTTCGGTCGGGGAGATACGCAGTATTTT.